Below are 26 T cell receptor beta chains sequenced from a single sample in a study of CD8 T cells in Susac syndrome. A quantity of about 0.5 to 1 ug RNA underwent reverse transcription using random hexamers. TCRdb analysed the immunoSEQ multiplex PCR reads with MiXCR anew, one entry per CDR3 protein. The sample has a few hundred thousand distinct CDR3 sequences; 95% are singletons. The source material was CD4+ T cells from PBMCs. All receptors derive from a human donor with multiple sclerosis.

The chain carries TRBV2 and TRBJ2-5; D not resolved. Germline-derived CDR1 and CDR2 are SNHLY and FYNNEI. V lost 8 bases, J lost 1 base, and 8 bases lay in between. CDR3 size: 12 residues. CDR3 amino acids: CASLRFQETQYF. In DNA, the CDR3 is TGTGCCAGCTTGCGGTTCCAAGAGACCCAGTACTTC.

CDR3 protein: CASSRPGAETFF. The CDR3 DNA sequence: TGTGCCAGCAGCCGTCCGGGCGCAGAAACGTTCTTC. The J gene is TRBJ2-1, the V gene TRBV3-1; D uncertain. The CDR3 has 12 residues. The ends were cut back, 4 bases at V and 15 bases at J, with 16 bases in the middle. The germline V gene has CDR1 LGHDT and CDR2 YNNKEL (reference sequence).

V is TRBV20-1 and J is TRBJ1-2, with D maybe TRBD1 (6 bases). V lost 2 bases and J 3 bases, leaving 10 bases between the germline ends. In germline, CDR1 is DFQATT, CDR2 SNEGSKA (reference sequence). CDR3 length: 13 residues. The CDR3 DNA reads as TGCAGTGCTAGAAACAGGGTTGACTATGGCTACACCTTC. Protein: CSARNRVDYGYTF.

J is TRBJ2-7 and V is TRBV10-3; D ambiguous. This CDR3 is built from 13 residues. V lost 3 bases, J lost 6 bases, and 12 bases lay in between. CDR1 is ENHRY and CDR2 is SYGVKD in the germline V gene. Written as DNA, the CDR3 is TGTGCCATCAGTGACGGTCCTCCTGGCGAGCAGTACTTC. Translated: CAISDGPPGEQYF.

The rearrangement joins TRBV19 to TRBJ1-2; D is undetermined. The CDR3 has 14 amino acids. Trimming removed 2 bases from V and 4 bases from J, with 11 bases in between. The germline CDR1 and CDR2 sequences are LNHDA and SQIVND (reference sequence). CDR3 bases: TGTGCCAGTAGTATAAGGTCGAGTTTCTATGGCTACACCTTC. Translated: CASSIRSSFYGYTF.

The chain employs TRBV30 and TRBJ2-7; D may be TRBD1 (7 bases). The ends were cut back, 1 base at V and 0 bases at J, with 13 bases in the middle. The CDR3 contains 15 residues. CDR1 and CDR2 from the germline V gene are GTSNPN and SVGIG (reference sequence). The CDR3 nucleotides are TGTGCCTGGAGTGGGAATCAGGGGGGCTCCTACGAGCAGTACTTC. As protein: CAWSGNQGGSYEQYF.

The chain combines TRBV5-4 with TRBJ2-1; 12 bases map to TRBD2. CDR1 is SGHNT, CDR2 YYREEE, per germline (reference sequence). V shed 3 bases, J shed 6 bases, and the junction held 7 bases outside the gene matches. The CDR3 is 16 residues long. The DNA for the CDR3 is TGTGCCAGCAGCTCCCCTTCTAGCGGGGGGGCCAATGAGCAGTTCTTC. This codes for CASSSPSSGGANEQFF.

This clonotype was detected once. The V call is TRBV25-1, the J call TRBJ2-3; the D is unclear. From germline, CDR1 is MGHDK and CDR2 SYGVNS. V lost 3 bases and J 10 bases, leaving 17 bases between the germline ends. The CDR3 is 14 residues long. CDR3 nucleotides: TGTGCCAGCAGTGATAAAGGTCCCCGCCGACCGCAGTATTTT. Protein product: CASSDKGPRRPQYF.

The chain employs TRBV9 and TRBJ2-7, with 9 bases identical to TRBD1. The CDR3 has 14 amino acids. Losses at the gene ends were 5 bases for V and 6 bases for J; bases not matched to a gene: 9. Germline V lookup: CDR1 SGDLS, CDR2 YYNGEE. CDR3 nucleotides: TGTGCCAGCAGTGAACAGGGGGCCTTCGTCGAGCAGTACTTC. Translation: CASSEQGAFVEQYF. Together with reference TRBV9 and TRBJ2-7, the CDR3 gives the full variable domain: DSGVTQTPKHLITATGQRVTLRCSPRSGDLSVYWYQQSLDQGLQFLIQYYNGEERAKGNILERFSAQQFPDLHSELNLSSLELGDSALYFCASSEQGAFVEQYFGPGTRLTVT.

This chain connects TRBV7-9 to TRBJ2-7; D possibly corresponds to TRBD1 (6 bases). Between the trimmed V and J ends, which lost 0 bases and 1 base, there was a span of 10 bases. The V gene's germline CDR1 is SEHNR and CDR2 FQNEAQ (reference sequence). The CDR3 consists of 15 residues. CDR3 DNA: TGTGCCAGCAGCTTAGCACAGGGTTTATCCTACGAGCAGTACTTC. This gives the protein CASSLAQGLSYEQYF.

The V and J genes are TRBV19 and TRBJ2-2; no firm D call. Between the trimmed V and J ends, which lost 5 bases and 6 bases, there was a span of 10 bases. This CDR3 is built from 13 residues. Germline V gene data show CDR1 as LNHDA and CDR2 as SQIVND (reference sequence). DNA of the CDR3: TGTGCCAGTAGTTCCCAAGTTCCCGGGGAGCTGTTTTTT. This encodes CASSSQVPGELFF.

The CDR3 nucleotides are TGTGCCAGCTCTTCCAGACAGGGAACAGGTTCCGAGCAGTACTTC. Translated, it gives CASSSRQGTGSEQYF. V and J are TRBV18 and TRBJ2-7, with 7 bases matching TRBD1. Unmatched junction bases numbered 14, after V lost 6 bases and J lost 6 bases. Germline lookup yields CDR1 KGHSH and CDR2 LQKENI. The CDR3 spans 15 residues.

The chain recombines TRBV25-1 with TRBJ1-2, with 7 bases aligning to TRBD1. Per the germline V gene, CDR1 is MGHDK and CDR2 is SYGVNS. The V segment lost 3 bases and the J segment 6 bases; nucleotides outside the gene matches: 10. The CDR3 runs to 15 residues. The CDR3, as DNA: TGTGCCAGCAGTGATTTGAGGGGGCGGTTGAATGGCTACACCTTC. This sequence encodes CASSDLRGRLNGYTF.

J is TRBJ1-5 and V is TRBV6-5; D remains ambiguous. The ends were cut back, 6 bases at V and 3 bases at J, with 9 bases in the middle. Germline-derived CDR1 and CDR2 are MNHEY and SVGAGI. The length of the CDR3 is 13 residues. CDR3 nucleotide sequence: TGTGCCAGCAGCCCTACGCCCAATCAGCCCCAGCATTTT. Its protein product is CASSPTPNQPQHF.

The chain joins TRBV20-1 to TRBJ2-7, with D perhaps TRBD1 (6 bases). Germline lookup yields CDR1 DFQATT and CDR2 SNEGSKA (reference sequence). This CDR3 has 13 amino acids. V lost 5 bases, J lost 4 bases, and 15 bases lay in between. CDR3 amino acids: CSALRTALYEQYF. The DNA of the CDR3 is TGCAGTGCTCTTCGGACAGCCTTATACGAGCAGTACTTC.

CDR3 sequence reads: CASSPLAGGDTGELFF. DNA of the CDR3: TGCGCCAGCAGCCCACTAGCGGGAGGCGACACCGGGGAGCTGTTTTTT. V usage is TRBV5-1 and J usage is TRBJ2-2; 12 nucleotides line up with TRBD2. Looked up from germline, CDR1 is SGHRS and CDR2 is YFSETQ. The CDR3 sequence is 16 residues long. V shed 4 bases and J 3 bases; nucleotides not matched to a gene: 4.

This clonotype was observed once. The chain has TRBV12-3 or TRBV12-4 and TRBJ2-1, with TRBD2 identical over 7 bases. V trimming: 3 bases; J trimming: 3 bases; junction bases outside the gene matches: 8. CDR3 length: 16 residues. The CDR3 sequence is CASSFSFGGVYNEQFF. CDR3 DNA sequence: TGTGCCAGCAGTTTTTCGTTTGGGGGGGTCTACAATGAGCAGTTCTTC.

V is TRBV2 and J is TRBJ1-6; no definite D call. The CDR3 length is 12 residues. Looked up from germline, CDR1 is SNHLY and CDR2 is FYNNEI. The CDR3 DNA reads as TGTGCTAAGGCCGAGAATAATTCACCCCTCCACTTT. This sequence encodes CAKAENNSPLHF.

This clonotype was picked up a small number of times. This chain joins TRBV25-1 and TRBJ1-1; a weak D match, TRBD1 (5 bases). The V end was cut by 3 bases, the J end by 2 bases, with 7 bases between. Per germline, CDR1 MGHDK and CDR2 SYGVNS. The CDR3 extends over 13 amino acids. DNA of the CDR3: TGTGCCAGCAGTGAGACAGCTAACACTGAAGCTTTCTTT. Protein product: CASSETANTEAFF.

The chain couples TRBV7-9 to TRBJ2-3; no definite D call. CDR1 and CDR2 (germline): SEHNR, FQNEAQ (reference sequence). This CDR3 has 12 amino acids. Trimming took off 1 base at V and 13 bases at J, with 12 bases between the two ends. CDR3 residues: CASSLEVMLKYF. In nucleotides, the CDR3 is TGTGCCAGCAGCTTAGAGGTCATGTTGAAGTATTTT.

The gene calls are TRBV9 and TRBJ2-3; a possible D gene is TRBD1 (5 bases). Per germline, CDR1 SGDLS and CDR2 YYNGEE. Trimming took off 6 bases at V and 0 bases at J, with 8 bases between the two ends. The CDR3 totals 13 residues. This CDR3 is CASKQESTDTQYF. The CDR3 DNA sequence: TGTGCCAGCAAACAGGAAAGCACAGATACGCAGTATTTT. The complete variable domain, with remaining parts taken from reference TRBV9 and TRBJ2-3, reads DSGVTQTPKHLITATGQRVTLRCSPRSGDLSVYWYQQSLDQGLQFLIQYYNGEERAKGNILERFSAQQFPDLHSELNLSSLELGDSALYFCASKQESTDTQYFGPGTRLTVL.

This clonotype was recorded once. The chain uses TRBV12-5 and TRBJ1-1; D remains unclear. The CDR3 is 12 residues long. Trimming stripped 1 base from V and 3 bases from J, with 3 bases between. CDR1 is LGHNT and CDR2 is FRNRAP in the germline V gene. In DNA form, the CDR3 reads TGTGCTAGTGGTTTGGGGGACACTGAAGCTTTCTTT. Encoded protein: CASGLGDTEAFF.

The rearrangement links TRBV18 to TRBJ2-1; weak D call: TRBD1 (6 bases). V was pared by 3 bases and J by 7 bases, with 16 bases between. The CDR3 has 15 residues. The germline V gene has CDR1 KGHSH and CDR2 LQKENI. The CDR3 region is CASSPQQGGGNEQFF. CDR3 sequence (DNA): TGTGCCAGCTCACCCCAACAAGGGGGTGGAAATGAGCAGTTCTTC.

The genes are TRBV29-1 and TRBJ2-2; 8 bases fit TRBD2. This CDR3 contains 14 residues. Germline V gene lookup returns CDR1 SQVTM and CDR2 ANQGSEA. The V segment lost 6 bases and the J segment 7 bases; nucleotides outside the gene matches: 10. The CDR3 reads CSVLTAGVSGELFF. The CDR3 region has the DNA TGCAGCGTGCTGACAGCGGGAGTGAGCGGGGAGCTGTTTTTT.

This chain joins TRBV10-3 and TRBJ2-1; TRBD2 matches 7 bases. V trimming: 4 bases; J trimming: 2 bases; junction bases outside the gene matches: 5. CDR3 length: 15 residues. The germline V gene encodes CDR1 ENHRY and CDR2 SYGVKD. The CDR3 bases are TGTGCCATCAGTGCGGGCGGGAGCCCCTACAATGAGCAGTTCTTC. This encodes CAISAGGSPYNEQFF.

The chain joins TRBV7-9 to TRBJ1-1; TRBD1 might be the D (6 bases). Germline CDR1 is SEHNR and CDR2 is FQNEAQ (reference sequence). The CDR3 spans 14 residues. Trimming took off 3 bases at V and 10 bases at J, with 18 bases between the two ends. The CDR3 region is CASSLGGLDSSAFF. CDR3 sequence (DNA): TGTGCCAGCAGCTTGGGGGGGCTTGATTCGTCAGCTTTCTTT.